The entry below gives a single T cell receptor (beta chain) sequence along with its context. The antigen this receptor binds is unknown. Its ends do not fully match the called genes, so a read error is possible. The library was prepared using 5' RACE. Sequencing was carried out with an Illumina HiSeq 2500. The second PCR ran for roughly 7 to 11 cycles and used a J-beta primer mix along with a sample-barcoded 5' primer. A template-switch 5' adaptor carrying 12 random nucleotides introduced a unique molecular identifier onto each TCR beta cDNA molecule. At least 2.5 million CDR3-containing paired-end reads were obtained from each sample. First-strand cDNA was synthesized from all RNA with the Mint cDNA synthesis kit, primed by a TRBC-specific oligonucleotide. Following uracil-DNA glycosylase treatment, a first 18-cycle PCR with universal primers M1SS and BC2_uni_R was performed on all cDNA. As for the authors' bioinformatics: For normalization, 1 million high-quality reads were randomly selected from each sample, with every read carrying a distinct molecular identifier. Reads with shared molecular identifiers were discarded instead of being binned into consensus sequences. CDR3 identification, clonotype clustering and error correction used MiTCR with a Q25 quality threshold and the strictest error-elimination algorithm. Lower-bound total TCR beta diversity was estimated with a nonparametric unseen species model using Euler transformation. TCRdb passed the public sequencing reads through fastp at Q25 and MiXCR, retaining productive beta sequences. Rows with a matching CDR3 protein are joined into one entry that keeps the most common DNA and genes. TCRdb, not the original authors, processed these V and J calls. This sample holds hundreds of thousands of distinct CDR3 sequences; under 45% were observed only once. The ten largest account for about 19% of the sample.

Systemically healthy Caucasian individuals from Russia, over 30 in total and aged about 6 to 95 years, were included as donors. Each donor gave about 9.2 milliliters of peripheral blood, drawn into EDTA-treated Vacutainer tubes. PBMCs were isolated by Ficoll-Paque density-gradient centrifugation, with at least 6 million obtained per sample. Total RNA, at least 6 micrograms per sample, was extracted from PBMCs with Trizol reagent. Naive CD45RAhigh/CD27high T cell percentages were measured by flow cytometry on a PBMC aliquot from every donor. This entry is derived from a study of blood T cells in healthy people across ages (dated by TCRdb to 2015 to 2017). Background on the whole study: Template switching captured roughly one uniquely barcoded TCR beta cDNA molecule per two T cells in model experiments. To track age-related changes in TCR beta repertoire diversity, the study relied on deep sequencing normalized with unique cDNA molecular identifiers. The donors were divided into four age groups: young (average around 16 years), middle-aged (roughly 40), aged (under 70) and long-lived (roughly 88). For two donors (one aged 18 to 30 and one aged 80 or older), the study analyzed two additional independent replicas of 1 million unique cDNA reads from the same blood draw. Donors of different ages were randomly distributed across sequencing lanes to avoid experimental bias.

Paper-wide results and their limitations: Donor CMV infection status was unknown, potentially confounding age-related changes in expanded clonotypes. There was a strong correlation between observed TCR beta diversity and the percentage of naive T cells measured by flow cytometry. Total diversity estimates from one million sequenced T cells were considered lower bounds and underestimates. Since profiling was done on bulk unsorted PBMCs, naive and antigen-experienced compartments could not be conclusively compared. Compared with the aged group, more naive CD4+ T cells, fewer expanded clones and increased TCR diversity were shown by the long-lived group, suggesting age selection. Observed TCR beta diversity per million T cells fell roughly linearly with age, and a significant reduction was already apparent by age roughly 40.

The germline V gene specifies SNHLY as CDR1 and FYNNEI as CDR2. CDR3 length: 17 amino acids, cysteine to phenylalanine. The read is trimmed to its CDR3 DNA, 51 bases read in frame from base 1. The material sequenced was blood. This clonotype was obtained from a man in his fifties or sixties in good health. The chain uses TRBV2 and TRBJ2-6; the junction holds 8 bases that match TRBD1. The nucleotide sequence reads TGTGCCAGCATTAAACCGACAGGGGCGGCCGGGGCCACCGTCCTGACTTTC. Translated, this is CASIKPTGAAGATVLTF.